This T cell receptor (beta chain) was found in a study of graft-versus-host responses after intestinal transplantation. Concerning this clone itself: Its antigen is unknown.

Study-level points and caveats: Marrow from the recipient contained GvH clones, some of which had appeared first in ileum or blood.

Using immunoSEQ multiplex PCR, the repertoire was profiled, and TCRdb retains in-frame clones only, with some absent. This sample carries more than 85,000 clones, 82% of them seen once, and the ten largest clones take 0.65% to 0.85%. The sequences come from unstimulated CD4+ T cells sorted from spleen or lymph node cells, collected before intestinal transplant. The TCR comes from a human donor who received an intestinal transplant.

CDR3 sequence: CATALALTYNEQFF. In DNA, the CDR3 is TGTGCCACTGCCCTAGCGCTAACCTACAATGAGCAGTTCTTC. This chain links TRBV6-1 with TRBJ2-1; D possibly corresponds to TRBD2 (6 bases). The germline V gene encodes CDR1 MNHNS and CDR2 SASEGT. Trimming stripped 10 bases from V and 2 bases from J, with 15 bases between. The CDR3 covers 14 residues.